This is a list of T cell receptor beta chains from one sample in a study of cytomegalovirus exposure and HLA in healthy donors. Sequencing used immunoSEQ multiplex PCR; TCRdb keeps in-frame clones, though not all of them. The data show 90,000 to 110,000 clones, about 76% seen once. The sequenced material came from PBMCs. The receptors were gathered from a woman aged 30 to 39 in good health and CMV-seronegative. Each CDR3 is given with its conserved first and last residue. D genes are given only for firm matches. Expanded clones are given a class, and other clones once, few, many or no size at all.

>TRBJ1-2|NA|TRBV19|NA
TGTGCCAGTAGTATCGCAGGCCTGGGCTCATATGGCTACACCTTC
CASSIAGLGSYGYTF
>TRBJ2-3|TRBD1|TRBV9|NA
TGTGCCAGCGCCCGACAGGGGGCGCTCACAGATACGCAGTATTTT
CASARQGALTDTQYF
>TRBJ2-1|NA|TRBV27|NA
TGTGCCAGCAGTTTCCGGGACATCGGGGCCTACAATGAGCAGTTCTTC
CASSFRDIGAYNEQFF
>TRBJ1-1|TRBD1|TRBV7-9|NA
TGTGCCAGCAGCTTAACAGGGGATCACACTGAAGCTTTCTTT
CASSLTGDHTEAFF
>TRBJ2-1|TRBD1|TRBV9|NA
TGTGCCAGCAGCCCCGGGACAGGGCTCTACAATGAGCAGTTCTTC
CASSPGTGLYNEQFF
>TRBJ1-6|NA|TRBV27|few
TGTGCCAGCAGTCAGGCCGGGGGGGTAAATTCACCCCTCCACTTT
CASSQAGGVNSPLHF
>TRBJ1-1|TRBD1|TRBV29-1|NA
TGCAGCGTTCCGAGGGGGCTGCGTGAAGCTTTCTTT
CSVPRGLREAFF
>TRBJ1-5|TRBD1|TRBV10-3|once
TGTGCCAGTACCGGGACAGGGGGGATTAATCAGCCCCAGCATTTT
CASTGTGGINQPQHF
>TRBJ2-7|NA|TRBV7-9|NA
TGTTCCAGCAGCTCCTTAGGACTATCCTACGAGCAGTACTTC
CSSSSLGLSYEQYF
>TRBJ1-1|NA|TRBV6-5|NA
TGTGCCAGCAGCCGACGACAGGCCGAAGCTTTCTTT
CASSRRQAEAFF
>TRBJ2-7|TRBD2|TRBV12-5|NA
TGTGCTAGTGGAGGACTAGCAGGTTCGGACGAGCAGTACTTC
CASGGLAGSDEQYF
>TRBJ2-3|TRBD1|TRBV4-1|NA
TGCGCCAGCAGCCAAGTTGGGGTAGGGGGCAGCACAGGTACGCAGTATTTT
CASSQVGVGGSTGTQYF
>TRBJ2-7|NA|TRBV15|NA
TGTGCCACCAGCAGAACTAGCCCAGTTGGGGAGCAGTACTTC
CATSRTSPVGEQYF
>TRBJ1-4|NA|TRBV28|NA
TGTGCCAGCAGTTTTTTAAACCTAAAGGGGGAAAAACTGTTTTTT
CASSFLNLKGEKLFF
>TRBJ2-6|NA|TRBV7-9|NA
TGTGCCAGCAGCCCCGGGGGAAAACTCTCTGGGGCCAACGTCCTGACTTTC
CASSPGGKLSGANVLTF
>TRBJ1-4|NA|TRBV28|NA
TGTGCCAGCAGTTCCGAGGGGCGGGGGGATGAAAAACTGTTTTTT
CASSSEGRGDEKLFF
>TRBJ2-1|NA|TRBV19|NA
TGTGCCAGTAGTGGTGCCATCGTCGGCTCCTACAATGAGCAGTTCTTC
CASSGAIVGSYNEQFF
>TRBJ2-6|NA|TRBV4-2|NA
TGTGCCAGCAGCCAGCTACACAGGGCCCCCTCCCGACCTGAGTCTGGGGCCAACGTCCTGACTTTC
CASSQLHRAPSRPESGANVLTF
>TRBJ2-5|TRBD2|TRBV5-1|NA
TGCGCCAGCAGCTTAGCGGGAGCGGAAGAGACCCAGTACTTC
CASSLAGAEETQYF
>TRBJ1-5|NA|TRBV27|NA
TGTGCCAGCGCCCGGGGGTACCATCAGCCCCAGCATTTT
CASARGYHQPQHF
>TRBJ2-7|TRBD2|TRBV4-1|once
TGCGCCAGCAGCCAAGTTGCGGGGGGCGGCTACGAGCAGTACTTC
CASSQVAGGGYEQYF
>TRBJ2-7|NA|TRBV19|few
TGTGCCAGTAGTAAGAGGGGGACCTTCTACGAGCAGTACTTC
CASSKRGTFYEQYF
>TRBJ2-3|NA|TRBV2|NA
TGTGCCAGCAGTGCGGATACGCAGTATTTT
CASSADTQYF
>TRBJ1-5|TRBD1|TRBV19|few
TGTGCCAGTAGTACCCTAACAGGGGGTCGCAATCAGCCCCAGCATTTT
CASSTLTGGRNQPQHF
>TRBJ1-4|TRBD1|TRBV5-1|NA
TGCGCCAGCAGCCCACGGACAGGGGGCCTTAATGAAAAACTGTTTTTT
CASSPRTGGLNEKLFF
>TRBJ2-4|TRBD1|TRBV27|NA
TGTGCCAGCAGACCTCGACAGGGGGCGGTTGACATTCAGTACTTC
CASRPRQGAVDIQYF
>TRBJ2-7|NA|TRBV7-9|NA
TGTGCCAGCAGCCCAGGAACAGGGTTCGTCTCCGAGCAGTACTTC
CASSPGTGFVSEQYF
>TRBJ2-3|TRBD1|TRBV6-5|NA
TGTGCCAGCAGTTATGGACGACAGGGGACGGCAGATACGCAGTATTTT
CASSYGRQGTADTQYF
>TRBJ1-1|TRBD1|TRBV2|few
TGTGCCAGACCCCCCGGACAGGGTGGAGAGACGCGGCCTGAAGCTTTCTTT
CARPPGQGGETRPEAFF
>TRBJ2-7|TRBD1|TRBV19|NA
TGTGCCAGTAAGGTACAGGGGTCCTACGAGCAGTACTTC
CASKVQGSYEQYF
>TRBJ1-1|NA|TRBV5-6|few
TGTGCCAGCAGCTTAAAAGGGAGAGCTTTCTTT
CASSLKGRAFF
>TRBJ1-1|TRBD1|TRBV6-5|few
TGTGCCAGCAGTTACTCAACAGGGGCCACTGAAGCTTTCTTT
CASSYSTGATEAFF
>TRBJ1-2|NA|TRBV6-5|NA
TGTGCCAGCACCCCTGCGGGGTTCCCTGGCTACACCTTC
CASTPAGFPGYTF
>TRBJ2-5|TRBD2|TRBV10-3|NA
TGTGCCATCAGTGCTGGGACTAGCGGGAGCGGGGAGACCCAGTACTTC
CAISAGTSGSGETQYF
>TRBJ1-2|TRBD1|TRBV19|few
TGTGCCAGTAGTGAAACCGGGACAGGGGCGGTATTAAGGAATGGCTACACCTTC
CASSETGTGAVLRNGYTF
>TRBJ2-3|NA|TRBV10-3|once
TGTGCCATCACCCACGCCCGGGTAAGGGATACGCAGTATTTT
CAITHARVRDTQYF
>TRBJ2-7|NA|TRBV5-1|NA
TGCGCCAGCAGCCTGACACCGGATGACTCCTACGAGCAGTACTTC
CASSLTPDDSYEQYF
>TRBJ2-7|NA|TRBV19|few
TGTGCCAGTAGTATAGCGGGCGAGCAGTACTTC
CASSIAGEQYF
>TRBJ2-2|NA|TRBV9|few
TGTGCCAGCAGCGTAACTCGGGGGAGCACCGGGGAGCTGTTTTTT
CASSVTRGSTGELFF
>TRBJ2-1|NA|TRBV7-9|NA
TGTGCCAGCAGCTGGAGTCCCGAGCCTGAAACGGTGGATGAGCAGTTCTTC
CASSWSPEPETVDEQFF
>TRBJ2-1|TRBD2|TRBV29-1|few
TGCAGCGTTGAAGAATGGGCTAGCGGGAGTATCAATGAGCAGTTCTTC
CSVEEWASGSINEQFF
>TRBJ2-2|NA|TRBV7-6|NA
TGTGCCAGCAGCCCGCTGGGCCGCCCCGGGGAGCTGTTTTTT
CASSPLGRPGELFF
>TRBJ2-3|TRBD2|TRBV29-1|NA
TGCAGCGAGAAGTCTAGCGGAACAGATACGCAGTATTTT
CSEKSSGTDTQYF
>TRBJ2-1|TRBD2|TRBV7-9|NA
TGTTCCAGCAGCTTAGCGGGCGCCCTCCTCAATGAGCAGTTCTTC
CSSSLAGALLNEQFF